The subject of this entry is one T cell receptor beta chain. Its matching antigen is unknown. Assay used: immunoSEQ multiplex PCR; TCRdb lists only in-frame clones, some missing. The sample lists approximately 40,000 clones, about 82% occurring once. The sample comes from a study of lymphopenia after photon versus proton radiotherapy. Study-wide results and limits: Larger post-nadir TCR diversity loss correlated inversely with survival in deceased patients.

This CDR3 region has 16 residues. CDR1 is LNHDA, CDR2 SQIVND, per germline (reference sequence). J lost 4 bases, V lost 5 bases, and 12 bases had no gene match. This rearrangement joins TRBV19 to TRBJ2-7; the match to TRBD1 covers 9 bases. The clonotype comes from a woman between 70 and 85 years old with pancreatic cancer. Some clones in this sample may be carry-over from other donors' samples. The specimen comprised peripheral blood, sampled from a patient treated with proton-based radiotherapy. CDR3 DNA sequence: TGTGCCAGTAGTGCGGGAGAAAACAGGGGGCGGTACGAGCAGTACTTC. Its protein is CASSAGENRGRYEQYF.